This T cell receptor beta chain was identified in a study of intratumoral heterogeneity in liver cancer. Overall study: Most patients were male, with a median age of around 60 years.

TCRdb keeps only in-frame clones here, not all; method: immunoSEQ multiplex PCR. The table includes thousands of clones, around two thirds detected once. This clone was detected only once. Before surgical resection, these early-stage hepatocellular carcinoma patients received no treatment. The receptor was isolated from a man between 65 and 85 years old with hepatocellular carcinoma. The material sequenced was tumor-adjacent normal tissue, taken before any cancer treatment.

The CDR3 spells CASSLGLAGIQETQYF. The CDR3 region has the DNA TGTGCCAGCAGCCTGGGACTAGCGGGGATTCAAGAGACCCAGTACTTC. The rearrangement joins TRBV5-4 to TRBJ2-5, with 13 bases that match TRBD2. The ends lost 4 bases at V and 2 bases at J; junction bases unmatched: 5. The germline V gene has CDR1 SGHNT and CDR2 YYREEE (reference sequence). The CDR3 totals 16 residues.